This record covers a single T cell receptor (beta chain). This clone's antigen is unknown. It has no much larger one-base neighbor in the sample; base qualities were not kept. TCR beta CDR3 regions were amplified from RNA transcripts. The TCR CDR3 was subjected to a first round of RT-PCR using the HTBI primer set and the Qiagen OneStep RT-PCR kit. Libraries were constructed in a second round of multiplex PCR, after which size selection and purification were performed. Libraries were sequenced paired-end with 100 bp reads on an Illumina HiSeq2000. Turning to the authors' computational methods: SOAPnuke was used to process the raw data, throwing out any read that contained adapters or uncalled bases, had a mean Phred below 15, or lacked an exact constant-primer or identifier match. COPE v1.2.5 was used to merge the high-quality paired reads, and each unique nucleotide sequence was defined as a clonotype. Clonotypes were aligned to IMGT TRBV, TRBD and TRBJ reference segments using MiTCR v1.1. Only V-J combinations with frequency above 0.0001, covering 98% to 99.2% of repertoires, were analysed. The TCS score was defined as F50 (clonal expansion) divided by E x V (chaos), with BLOSUM62-based TCRdist calculated between CDR3 peptides within each V-J. Welch's t-statistics and random forest reduced 500 to 650 V-J features to 13, which were used in a naive Bayes classifier (R e1071). The similarity between thyroid and blood repertoires was quantified using the Morisita-Horn index. The public reads were run again by TCRdb, first through fastp at Q25 and then through MiXCR, and only productive beta chains were kept. Duplicate CDR3 protein sequences are folded into a single record with the most common DNA and genes. These V and J calls are TCRdb output, not the study's own analysis. The sample contains almost 600,000 distinct CDR3 sequences, 46% of them found a single time. Together, the top ten hold about 8.3% of the sample.

Stable Graves' hyperthyroidism was defined as no progression to ophthalmopathy during 18 months of follow-up. Hyperthyroidism patients were aged 18 to 65 years and newly diagnosed, with disease duration of less than 2 months. The study excluded patients with uncontrolled infections, other autoimmune diseases, pregnancy or lactation. Diagnoses were established on the basis of clinical symptoms, serum thyroxine and TRAb, thyroid ultrasound, and orbital computed tomography. Total RNA was extracted using Trizol reagent, and RNA quality was assessed on an Agilent 2100 Bioanalyzer. This entry belongs to a study of T cells in Graves' hyperthyroidism and ophthalmopathy (dated by TCRdb to the late 2010s). Describing the broader study: A discovery cohort of around 100 patients, roughly 43 with Graves' ophthalmopathy and 57 with stable Graves' hyperthyroidism, was used to find distinguishing TCR V-J signatures. The approximately 97 discovery patients were randomly divided into training and test sets at a 7:3 ratio. TCR Vbeta CDR3 sequencing of 130 to 150 peripheral blood samples (43 ophthalmopathy, roughly 74 hyperthyroidism and approximately 17 progressor patients) is reported in the paper. After sampling, hyperthyroidism patients received methimazole starting at 30 mg daily, and ophthalmopathy patients received high-dose intravenous methylprednisolone. Prospective prediction of ophthalmopathy was tested in an independent validation cohort consisting of 18 to 20 hyperthyroidism patients and 15 or so patients who later progressed to ophthalmopathy. In about 6 Graves' hyperthyroidism patients, the study also compared T-cell repertoires from thyroid tissue with T-cell repertoires from blood. Results the study describes overall, beyond this receptor: Sample size was not statistically predetermined, and investigators were not blinded to group allocation. Ophthalmopathy was separated from stable hyperthyroidism by a 13 V-J signature model, with around 88% sensitivity and 81% to 82% specificity obtained in cross-validation and 80%/75% obtained in testing. Most expanded thyroid clonotypes (frequency above 0.001) were also detected in blood, a finding suggesting that blood repertoires may reflect thyroid immune responses. In validation, the model predicted progression to ophthalmopathy a median of about 6.8 months before onset, with about 71% sensitivity and roughly 79% specificity.

V is trimmed back by 4 bases and J by 4 bases, and the junction contains 8 bases that no gene match accounts for. The CDR3 contains 15 residues, cysteine and phenylalanine counted. Solely the CDR3 DNA is kept, with 45 bases framed from the first base. CDR1 and CDR2, per the germline V gene, are KGHDR and SFDVKD. This receptor was taken from a woman between 18 and 29 years old with Graves' hyperthyroidism. Sequencing was carried out using peripheral blood or thyroid tissue (not recorded which). Recombination joined TRBV24-1 with TRBJ1-2; 7 bases in the junction line up with TRBD1. The CDR3 here reads CATSDSTGNLYGYTF. The sequenced DNA is TGTGCCACCAGTGACTCGACAGGGAATCTCTATGGCTACACCTTC.